This TCR beta chain was observed in a study of blood T cells in healthy people across ages. The use of a sample-barcoded 5' primer and a J-beta primer mix characterized a second PCR of about 7 to 12 cycles. TCRdb used MiXCR to reprocess the 5' RACE reads, holding one entry per CDR3 protein. This table has approximately 600,000 distinct CDR3 sequences, around 54% appearing once. Study findings and constraints: Across the age range, TCR beta diversity per million T cells fell in a roughly linear way.

Each donor supplied 7.5 to 10 milliliters of peripheral blood. The extraction recovered at least 5 micrograms of total RNA per sample. The CDR3 is 14 residues long. Trimming took 8 bases from V and 5 from J; bases not matched to a gene: 8. In regard to this clonotype: Its matching antigen is unknown.

This chain joins TRBV12-3 or TRBV12-4 and TRBJ1-5, with 8 bases lining up with TRBD1. This clonotype originated in a man between 60 and 75 years old in good health. Sequencing was performed on blood. In DNA form, the CDR3 reads TGTGCCAGCGCGGACAGGGATTGGGATCAGCCCCAGCATTTT. It is translated as CASADRDWDQPQHF.